The present TCR beta chain was sequenced within a study of blood T cell repertoires in COVID-19. About the study: The United States, Italy and Spain provided the acute and convalescent COVID-19 samples. Nucleic acid was either cDNA or gDNA, and it came from T cells, B-cell-depleted T cells, or PBMCs.

Authors' analysis steps: Amplification of reference gene primers provided the estimated nucleated cell counts. The data were produced by immunoSEQ multiplex PCR, yet TCRdb's version contains in-frame clones alone and is incomplete. V, J and clone size were drawn from that table, and D and trimming were deduced from the DNA. The sample gives a few hundred thousand clones, about 88% of which show up once; more than 2.5% is in the top ten. V was trimmed by 4 bases and J by 3 bases, leaving 20 bases between them. Germline CDR1 SGHKS, CDR2 YYEKEE (reference sequence). The CDR3 spans 16 residues. This clone was counted ten times or more.

The receptor comes from a man in his 60s with acute or convalescent COVID-19. Sequenced input: peripheral blood. The gene calls are TRBV5-5 and TRBJ2-7; D perhaps matches TRBD1 (5 bases). CDR3 nucleotides: TGTGCCAGCAGCCTACCTTTGGGCAGGGTGGACTACGAGCAGTACTTC. Amino acids: CASSLPLGRVDYEQYF. The variable domain in full, completed from reference TRBV5-5 and TRBJ2-7, reads DAGVTQSPTHLIKTRGQQVTLRCSPISGHKSVSWYQQVLGQGPQFIFQYYEKEERGRGNFPDRFSARQFPNYSSELNVNALLLGDSALYLCASSLPLGRVDYEQYFGPGTRLTVT.